This TCR beta chain stems from a study of blood T cell repertoires in COVID-19. Study as a whole: Sample material is recorded as cDNA or gDNA derived from T cells, B-cell-depleted T cells, or PBMCs.

Source study methods: Estimation of nucleated cell counts relied on the amplification of reference gene primers. The data were produced by immunoSEQ multiplex PCR, yet TCRdb's version contains in-frame clones alone and is incomplete. V and J calls plus clone size are reproduced from that table; the DNA served to infer D and trimming. The data show under 300,000 clones, with 85% to 95% seen just once and around 1.8% held by the top ten. From germline, CDR1 is SQVTM and CDR2 ANQGSEA. CDR3 length: 12 amino acids. V lost 7 bases, J lost 0 bases, and 7 bases lay in between. This clone was detected once. The cohort comprised adults aged roughly 18 to 95 years residing in under 25 US areas. Clinical histories supplied by participants themselves formed the basis of cohort assignment.

V gene TRBV29-1 combines with J gene TRBJ1-3; D remains unclear. This TCR derives from a young woman who had recovered from COVID-19. The sequencing input was PBMCs or T cells enriched from blood (not recorded which). The CDR3 DNA follows: TGCAGCGGAACGGGCTCTGGAAACACCATATATTTT. Amino acid sequence: CSGTGSGNTIYF.